This is a list of T cell receptor beta chains from one sample in a study of cytomegalovirus exposure and HLA in healthy donors. Some clones are missing from TCRdb's copy, which holds only in-frame ones; the method was immunoSEQ multiplex PCR. The table lists about 140,000 clones, around 80% of them singletons. The material sequenced was PBMCs. The receptors come from a female donor in good health and CMV-seronegative. CDR3s include the opening cysteine and the closing phenylalanine or tryptophan. A D gene is named only where the DNA matches it firmly. Clone size, where shown, is once, few, many, or a class for clones that have expanded.

TRBD1,.,TRBJ2-3,TRBV5-1,CASSYEQGSGDTQYF,TGCGCCAGCAGCTACGAACAGGGGTCGGGGGATACGCAGTATTTT
.,.,TRBJ1-2,TRBV5-4,CASSLAGGPRDGYTF,TGTGCCAGCAGCTTGGCGGGGGGGCCTAGGGATGGCTACACCTTC
.,few,TRBJ2-3,TRBV30,CAWSGGGADTQYF,TGTGCCTGGAGCGGGGGAGGCGCAGATACGCAGTATTTT
TRBD2,.,TRBJ2-7,TRBV27,CASSLGSGSYYEQYF,TGTGCCAGCAGTTTGGGTAGCGGGAGTTACTACGAGCAGTACTTC
TRBD1,.,TRBJ2-3,TRBV27,CASSYQGADDTQYF,TGTGCCAGCAGTTACCAGGGGGCCGACGATACGCAGTATTTT
.,.,TRBJ2-7,TRBV4-3,CASSHQVSYEQYF,TGCGCCAGCAGCCACCAGGTCTCCTACGAGCAGTACTTC
.,.,TRBJ1-5,TRBV28,CASTLALVGQPQHF,TGTGCCAGCACCCTAGCGCTTGTGGGTCAGCCCCAGCATTTT
TRBD1,.,TRBJ2-1,TRBV28,CASSSRDRGFSYNEQFF,TGTGCCAGCAGTTCTAGGGACAGGGGCTTCTCCTACAATGAGCAGTTCTTC
TRBD1,.,TRBJ2-5,TRBV19,CASSIDRGQGQETQYF,TGTGCCAGTAGTATAGATCGCGGACAGGGGCAAGAGACCCAGTACTTC
.,.,TRBJ1-5,TRBV2,CASSEGGLWNQPQHF,TGTGCCAGCAGTGAAGGTGGACTGTGGAATCAGCCCCAGCATTTT
.,.,TRBJ2-7,TRBV7-2,CASSRTGTSFYEQYF,TGTGCCAGCAGCCGGACAGGGACTAGCTTCTACGAGCAGTACTTC
TRBD1,few,TRBJ2-5,TRBV11-2,CASGQGRSETQYF,TGTGCCTCAGGACAGGGGCGATCGGAGACCCAGTACTTC
.,.,TRBJ2-1,TRBV5-1,CASSFLGPTRSYNEQFF,TGCGCCAGCAGCTTCTTGGGCCCAACCAGGTCCTACAATGAGCAGTTCTTC
.,few,TRBJ2-1,TRBV7-7,CASSLGEGDNEQFF,TGTGCTAGCAGCTTAGGCGAAGGGGACAATGAGCAGTTCTTC
.,few,TRBJ2-1,TRBV6-4,CASSDQQGGDEQFF,TGTGCCAGCAGTGACCAACAGGGAGGGGATGAGCAGTTCTTC
.,once,TRBJ1-3,TRBV6-1,CASSELGAGDSGNTIYF,TGTGCCAGCAGTGAACTTGGGGCAGGGGATTCTGGAAACACCATATATTTT
TRBD1,.,TRBJ1-1,TRBV30,CAWRDRGRHKAFF,TGTGCCTGGAGGGACAGGGGGCGGCATAAAGCTTTCTTT
TRBD2,.,TRBJ2-1,TRBV5-4,CASSLAGGPPSSYNEQFF,TGTGCCAGCAGCTTGGCGGGAGGGCCCCCAAGCTCCTACAATGAGCAGTTCTTC
.,.,TRBJ1-2,TRBV28,CASSLQGQGYTF,TGTGCCAGCAGTTTACAGGGGCAAGGCTACACCTTC
TRBD2,medium-sized,TRBJ2-1,TRBV5-1,CASSSVLAGGYNEQFF,TGCGCCAGCAGCTCCGTCCTAGCGGGAGGTTACAATGAGCAGTTCTTC
TRBD1,few,TRBJ1-1,TRBV5-1,CASSPSTGGGTEAFF,TGCGCCAGCAGCCCTTCGACAGGGGGCGGGACTGAAGCTTTCTTT
TRBD1,.,TRBJ1-1,TRBV9,CASSVEGQGNEAFF,TGTGCCAGCAGCGTAGAGGGACAGGGTAATGAAGCTTTCTTT
.,.,TRBJ1-2,TRBV5-1,CASSLAGDRSYGYTF,TGCGCCAGCAGCTTGGCGGGAGACAGATCCTATGGCTACACCTTC
TRBD2,.,TRBJ2-3,TRBV7-9,CASSALRLAGEDTQYF,TGTGCCAGCAGCGCGTTAAGACTAGCGGGGGAAGATACGCAGTATTTT
.,.,TRBJ2-2,TRBV7-2,CASSPGGRTTGELFF,TGTGCCAGCAGCCCTGGAGGTCGGACGACCGGGGAGCTGTTTTTT
TRBD2,.,TRBJ2-7,TRBV11-2,CASSFRREGRGQYF,TGTGCCAGCAGCTTTCGGCGGGAGGGCCGGGGGCAGTACTTC
.,.,TRBJ2-7,TRBV19,CATRDGYEQYF,TGTGCTACCAGGGATGGCTACGAGCAGTACTTC
TRBD1,.,TRBJ1-2,TRBV4-3,CASSQEGEDRAFGYTF,TGCGCCAGCAGCCAAGAAGGCGAGGACAGGGCCTTTGGCTACACCTTC
.,.,TRBJ1-1,TRBV9,CASSVGSGSLPPQSF,.
TRBD1,.,TRBJ2-7,TRBV19,CASSAGTGYSYEQYF,TGTGCCAGTAGTGCCGGGACAGGGTACTCCTACGAGCAGTACTTC
TRBD2,.,TRBJ2-5,TRBV7-9,CSSSLQGLAGGVKETQYF,TGTTCCAGCAGCTTACAGGGACTAGCGGGAGGGGTGAAAGAGACCCAGTACTTC
TRBD1,.,TRBJ1-2,TRBV7-9,CASSSGQGARYGYTF,TGTGCCAGCAGCTCCGGACAGGGGGCGAGGTATGGCTACACCTTC
TRBD2,.,TRBJ2-3,TRBV9,CASSQGGLAVVTQYF,TGTGCCAGCAGCCAAGGGGGACTAGCAGTAGTTACGCAGTATTTT
.,.,TRBJ1-2,TRBV28,CASSRRASLNYGYTF,TGTGCCAGCAGTCGTCGAGCTTCCTTGAACTATGGCTACACCTTC
TRBD1,.,TRBJ1-2,TRBV6-5,CASSYLGTGLDYGYTF,TGTGCCAGCAGTTACTTGGGGACAGGTTTGGACTATGGCTACACCTTC
.,.,TRBJ2-3,TRBV27,CASSPPGAGRTDTQYF,TGTGCCAGCAGTCCCCCCGGGGCGGGGCGCACAGATACGCAGTATTTT
.,once,TRBJ1-2,TRBV6-6,CASTSRQDKGYTF,TGTGCCAGCACCTCGAGGCAGGACAAAGGCTACACCTTC
TRBD1,.,TRBJ1-2,TRBV7-9,CASSHSGGKGDGYTF,TGTGCCAGCAGCCATTCAGGGGGGAAAGGGGATGGCTACACCTTC
.,few,TRBJ2-5,TRBV7-8,CASSFESRAQETQYF,TGTGCCAGCAGCTTCGAATCCAGGGCTCAAGAGACCCAGTACTTC
TRBD1,few,TRBJ2-7,TRBV28,CASGTGSYEQYF,TGTGCCAGCGGGACAGGTTCCTACGAGCAGTACTTC
.,once,TRBJ2-7,TRBV7-9,CSSSLGVTSSSPRNEQYF,TGTTCCAGCAGCTTAGGGGTGACTAGTTCCTCCCCACGAAACGAGCAGTACTTC
.,.,TRBJ2-7,TRBV7-9,CSSSLRGTYEQYF,TGTTCCAGCAGCTTACGGGGGACCTACGAGCAGTACTTC
.,.,TRBJ1-1,TRBV27,CASSLSGAGLARNTEAFF,TGTGCCAGCAGTTTATCGGGCGCAGGCCTGGCAAGGAACACTGAAGCTTTCTTT
TRBD1,.,TRBJ1-3,TRBV7-3,CASSPGGPGNTIYF,TGTGCCAGCAGCCCAGGGGGGCCAGGAAACACCATATATTTT
.,.,TRBJ2-6,TRBV27,CASRTGPSGANVLTF,TGTGCCAGCAGGACAGGTCCTTCTGGGGCCAACGTCCTGACTTTC
TRBD1,few,TRBJ1-1,TRBV19,CASSLKDRVTEAFF,TGTGCCAGTAGCCTGAAGGACAGGGTCACTGAAGCTTTCTTT
.,.,TRBJ1-2,TRBV5-4,CASSTTGRYGYTF,TGTGCCAGCAGCACGACAGGCCGCTATGGCTACACCTTC
TRBD2,few,TRBJ2-3,TRBV19,CASSMWRESTDTQYF,TGTGCCAGTAGTATGTGGCGGGAGTCCACAGATACGCAGTATTTT
TRBD1,.,TRBJ2-7,TRBV19,CASSPTGTVSYEQYF,TGTGCCAGTAGTCCTACCGGGACAGTCTCCTACGAGCAGTACTTC
.,.,TRBJ2-1,TRBV29-1,CSVAARSSGEGEQFF,TGCAGCGTTGCGGCACGTTCTTCGGGAGAGGGTGAGCAGTTCTTC
TRBD1,.,TRBJ2-3,TRBV7-9,CASSLVRGRTDTQYF,TGTGCCAGCAGCTTAGTCAGGGGGCGCACAGATACGCAGTATTTT
.,.,TRBJ2-5,TRBV6-1,CASSEAGYWVETQYF,TGTGCCAGCAGTGAAGCGGGCTATTGGGTAGAGACCCAGTACTTC
TRBD1,.,TRBJ2-1,TRBV5-1,CASSLLSRQGWNEQFF,TGCGCCAGCAGCTTACTTAGCCGACAGGGATGGAATGAGCAGTTCTTC
TRBD1,.,TRBJ1-5,TRBV28,CASSYDRGLGGSNQPQHF,TGTGCCAGCAGTTACGACAGGGGGTTAGGTGGGAGCAATCAGCCCCAGCATTTT
.,.,TRBJ2-7,TRBV25-1,CASSEEVSYEQYF,TGTGCCAGCAGTGAAGAGGTCTCCTACGAGCAGTACTTC